This T cell receptor (beta chain) was identified during a study of cytomegalovirus exposure and HLA in healthy donors. This CDR3 has 20 amino acids. V shed 4 bases and J 0 bases; nucleotides not matched to a gene: 19. Germline V lookup: CDR1 MDHEN, CDR2 SYDVKM. Amplification used 60 Vbeta primers and 13 Jbeta primers. The assay was immunoSEQ multiplex PCR, and TCRdb's table has in-frame clones only and misses some. The sample lists a few hundred thousand clones; around 83% were seen once. The sample consisted of PBMCs. This chain uses TRBV28 with TRBJ2-7; 9 bases are a match to TRBD2. This clonotype was sampled from a girl between 5 and 17 years old in good health and CMV-seronegative. The DNA of the CDR3 is TGTGCCAGCAGTTCTATTGGCCCCGGGACTAGCTCCAAGGGCTCCTACGAGCAGTACTTC. Amino acids: CASSSIGPGTSSKGSYEQYF.